This T cell receptor (beta chain) stems from a study of cytomegalovirus exposure and HLA in healthy donors. General study points: Earlier results showed most TCR beta V segments being productive about 87% or about 30% of the time. A later look showed TCR association rates differing by HLA locus, highest for DRB1 and lowest for HLA-C.

Concerning this clone: Its antigen is as yet unknown.

Per the germline V gene, CDR1 is LNHNV and CDR2 is YYDKDF (reference sequence). V was trimmed by 1 base and J by 3 bases, leaving 9 bases between them. The CDR3 covers 15 residues. PCR used 60 Vbeta primers and 13 Jbeta primers. Authors' analysis steps: Later work found about 80 million unique TCR beta chains, with about 10 million shared. Profiling relied on immunoSEQ multiplex PCR, and the TCRdb table lists in-frame clones only, not all of them. For V, J and clone size, that table is used; D and trimming come from the DNA. The data contain about 200,000 clones, over 65% of them singletons. This TCR came from a woman in her 30s in good health and CMV-seronegative. The chain couples TRBV15 to TRBJ1-4; TRBD1 is a possible D gene (6 bases). Specimen: PBMCs. The CDR3 coding sequence is TGTGCCACCAGCAGAGCACGACAGGCTAATGAAAAACTGTTTTTT. Protein sequence: CATSRARQANEKLFF.